These 20 T cell receptor beta chains originate from one sample sequenced in a study of read filtering for tumor transcriptome and immune sequencing. The library was built from 400 ng RNA with molecular barcoded adaptors for alpha/delta and beta/gamma chains. TCRdb passed the reads through MiXCR, listing each CDR3 protein once. The sample contains roughly 90,000 distinct CDR3 sequences, 20% to 25% of which appear only once. Sequences were obtained from a population of CD138-negative cells sorted from bone marrow. The receptor source for this set is a donor at least 40 years old with multiple myeloma.

Worth noting for this clonotype: This could be a read error, since a much larger clone is one nucleotide away. The J gene is TRBJ1-4, the V gene TRBV9; tentatively, D is TRBD1 (5 bases). Germline loops: CDR1 SGDLS, CDR2 YYNGEE. The CDR3 contains 15 residues. In DNA form, the CDR3 reads TGTGCCAGCAGCACTCGGGGGACGGGAAATGAAAGACTGTTTTTT. Its translation: CASSTRGTGNERLFF.

This clonotype was detected ten times or more. This chain links TRBV27 with TRBJ1-6; a weak D match, TRBD1 (5 bases). The CDR3 loop spans 15 amino acids. V dropped 6 bases and J dropped 3 bases, with 12 bases sitting between them. In germline, CDR1 is MNHEY, CDR2 SMNVEV (reference sequence). CDR3 region: CASSSSRGYNSPLHF. The CDR3 bases are TGTGCCAGCAGCTCAAGTAGGGGCTATAATTCACCCCTCCACTTT.

This clonotype was detected many times. The rearrangement links TRBV12-3 or TRBV12-4 to TRBJ1-3, with D perhaps TRBD1 (6 bases). The ends were cut back, 3 bases at V and 1 base at J, with 10 bases in the middle. The CDR3 is made up of 15 amino acids. The CDR3 loop is CASSFGGGSGNTIYF. The DNA for the CDR3 is TGTGCCAGCAGTTTCGGGGGCGGATCTGGAAACACCATATATTTT.

As concerns this clonotype: This may come from a read error, since a much larger clone is one base off. The conserved phenylalanine or tryptophan normally closing the CDR3 is absent here, so this likely arose from a read error. The chain uses TRBV27 and TRBJ1-5, with 7 bases identical to TRBD1. Trimming cost V 5 bases and J 7 bases; bases outside gene matches: 5. Germline V gives CDR1 MNHEY, CDR2 SMNVEV (reference sequence). The CDR3 sequence is 13 residues long. The CDR3 bases are TGTGCCAGCAGTGCGGACAGGAACCAGCCCCAGCATCTT. It is translated as CASSADRNQPQHL.

This clonotype was recorded at least ten times. This chain links TRBV18 with TRBJ2-3; D is undetermined. The CDR3 is 10 residues long. Per the germline V gene, CDR1 is KGHSH and CDR2 is LQKENI. V shed 6 bases and J shed 4 bases, with 2 bases lying between them. CDR3 region: CASSSDTQYF. Written as DNA, the CDR3 is TGTGCCAGCTCCTCAGATACGCAGTATTTT. The entire variable domain, with the rest obtained from reference TRBV18 and TRBJ2-3, is as follows: NAGVMQNPRHLVRRRGQEARLRCSPMKGHSHVYWYRQLPEEGLKFMVYLQKENIIDESGMPKERFSAEFPKEGPSILRIQQVVRGDSAAYFCASSSDTQYFGPGTRLTVL.

This clonotype was detected only a few times. J is TRBJ2-1 and V is TRBV4-1, with 9 bases matching TRBD1. Germline-derived CDR1 and CDR2 are MGHRA and YSYEKL. J was trimmed by 7 bases and V by 3 bases; bases with no gene match: 7. The CDR3 sequence is 15 residues long. DNA of the CDR3: TGCGCCAGCAGCCAGGACGGACAGGGGAGGAATGAGCAGTTCTTC. The encoded protein is CASSQDGQGRNEQFF.

As concerns this clonotype: This sequence may be a read error, since a much larger clone differs from it by one base. J is TRBJ2-1 and V is TRBV6-2 or TRBV6-3, with 8 bases aligning to TRBD1. Germline lookup yields CDR1 MNHEY and CDR2 SVGEGT. There are 14 residues in the CDR3. In nucleotides, the CDR3 is TGTGCCAGCAGCCCTAGGACAGGGTACAATGAGAAGTTCTTC. It codes for CASSPRTGYNEKFF.

In this sample, this clonotype turned up many times. The chain joins TRBV19 to TRBJ2-5; D remains unclear. Germline CDR1 LNHDA, CDR2 SQIVND (reference sequence). The V end lost 5 bases, the J end lost 4 bases, and 11 bases lay between the germline ends. This CDR3 is 13 amino acids long. The DNA for the CDR3 is TGTGCCAGTAGTGCATACAGCTCAGAGACCCAGTACTTC. It yields the protein CASSAYSSETQYF.

This clonotype appeared many times. The chain recombines TRBV12-3 or TRBV12-4 with TRBJ2-3, with TRBD2 identical over 7 bases. This CDR3 has 15 amino acids. The junction had 4 bases not matched to a gene; V was cut back by 2 bases and J by 2 bases. CDR3 sequence reads: CASSLRGGPTDTQYF. The DNA of the CDR3 is TGTGCCAGCAGTTTACGCGGGGGTCCCACAGATACGCAGTATTTT.

This clonotype was counted only a few times. This chain joins TRBV28 and TRBJ2-1; TRBD2 is a possible D gene (6 bases). Germline CDR1 is MDHEN and CDR2 is SYDVKM. With 6 bases removed from V and 6 bases from J, the gap between germline ends came to 21 bases. This CDR3 is built from 16 residues. CDR3: CASSYTFQGGTNEQFF. The CDR3 coding sequence is TGTGCCAGCAGCTATACCTTTCAGGGAGGAACCAATGAGCAGTTCTTC. The full variable domain, in which reference TRBV28 and TRBJ2-1 provide the parts outside the CDR3, is DVKVTQSSRYLVKRTGEKVFLECVQDMDHENMFWYRQDPGLGLRLIYFSYDVKMKEKGDIPEGYSVSREKKERFSLILESASTNQTSMYLCASSYTFQGGTNEQFFGPGTRLTVL.

This clonotype was recorded many times. The chain is built from TRBV24-1 and TRBJ2-1, with TRBD1 as a possible D gene (5 bases). The length of the CDR3 is 15 residues. V lost 0 bases and J lost 7, with 12 bases in between. Germline V CDR1 and CDR2: KGHDR, SFDVKD. The chain's CDR3 is CATSDLQAGKNEQFF. CDR3 coding DNA: TGTGCCACCAGTGATTTGCAGGCAGGGAAAAATGAGCAGTTCTTC.

This clonotype was detected ten times or more. V and J are TRBV7-6 and TRBJ2-7, with D possibly being TRBD1 (5 bases). In germline, CDR1 is SGHVS, CDR2 FNYEAQ. V was pared by 1 base and J by 3 bases, with 10 bases between. This CDR3 has 14 amino acids. The DNA of the CDR3 is TGTGCCAGCAGCTTAGTCTCAGGGAACTACGAGCAGTACTTC. Protein sequence: CASSLVSGNYEQYF.

Points on this clonotype: A clone one base away is much larger, so this may be a read error. This sequence joins TRBV24-1 and TRBJ2-1; D is unclear. The CDR3 totals 12 residues. The germline V gene has CDR1 KGHDR and CDR2 SFDVKD. In DNA, the CDR3 is TGTGACACCAGTGGTGGTTCCAATGAGCAGTTCTTC. Protein: CDTSGGSNEQFF.

This clonotype was seen a few times. The chain couples TRBV15 to TRBJ1-2; D unclear. V gave up 0 bases and J gave up 9 bases, with 5 bases separating them. Germline V lookup: CDR1 LNHNV, CDR2 YYDKDF (reference sequence). CDR3 size: 11 residues. CDR3 sequence: CATSREMSYTF. The CDR3 bases are TGTGCCACCAGCAGAGAAATGAGCTACACCTTC.

This clonotype occurred many times. This chain joins TRBV20-1 and TRBJ1-6; D gene unclear. Trimming stripped 5 bases from V and 0 bases from J, with 14 bases between. Germline V gene sequence: CDR1 DFQATT, CDR2 SNEGSKA (reference sequence). The CDR3 spans 16 residues. Written as DNA, the CDR3 is TGCAGTGCTCCGGCTGCGTTGAGCTCCTATAATTCACCCCTCCACTTT. As protein: CSAPAALSSYNSPLHF.

This clonotype was observed at least ten times. The chain employs TRBV29-1 and TRBJ2-3; 9 bases match TRBD2. The V and J ends lost 8 bases and 4 bases, in that order; junction bases with no gene match: 13. The germline V gene encodes CDR1 SQVTM and CDR2 ANQGSEA. This CDR3 comprises 15 residues. The CDR3, as DNA: TGCAGCATCCCCGGTCGCGGGGGGGCCCCAGATACGCAGTATTTT. It translates to CSIPGRGGAPDTQYF.

The sample holds many counts of this clonotype. The rearrangement uses TRBV6-2 or TRBV6-3 and TRBJ2-7, with D possibly TRBD2 on 5 matching bases. In germline, CDR1 is MNHEY, CDR2 SVGEGT. The CDR3 covers 13 residues. V was trimmed by 10 bases and J by 1 base, leaving 14 bases between them. This chain's CDR3 is CAITDFPSYEQYF. Written as DNA, the CDR3 is TGTGCCATTACGGACTTCCCATCCTACGAGCAGTACTTC.

In the case of this clonotype: Given a much more abundant clone one base away, this may be a read error. V gene TRBV6-1 combines with J gene TRBJ2-2; D unresolved. The CDR3 is 14 amino acids. Germline V gene lookup returns CDR1 MNHNS and CDR2 SASEGT. Here the CDR3 reads CASSLDLNTRELFF. The CDR3 coding sequence is TGTGCCAGCAGTCTGGATCTAAACACCAGGGAGCTGTTTTTT.

This clonotype showed up many times. The gene calls are TRBV4-1 and TRBJ2-5; 9 nucleotides agree with TRBD2. The CDR3 sequence is 17 residues long. The V segment lost 4 bases and the J segment 3 bases; nucleotides outside the gene matches: 12. In germline, CDR1 is MGHRA, CDR2 YSYEKL. The CDR3 DNA reads as TGCGCCAGCAGCCCCGGAGGCACTAGCGGGCGAAAAGAGACCCAGTACTTC. The encoded protein is CASSPGGTSGRKETQYF.

Note on this clonotype: A much larger clone lies a single base off, so this may be a read error. This chain joins TRBV12-3 or TRBV12-4 and TRBJ2-4; D is undetermined. V dropped 4 bases and J dropped 12 bases, with 22 bases sitting between them. The CDR3 runs 15 residues. CDR3 sequence reads: CASSWDIRTSDTQYF. In DNA form, the CDR3 reads TGTGCCAGCAGTTGGGATATCCGGACGAGTGACACTCAGTACTTC.